The sequence of this TCR beta chain was determined in a study of cytomegalovirus exposure and HLA in healthy donors. In the study overall: Within the Caucasian-associated ancestry cluster were roughly 82% of the 350 to 400 genotyped donors. Study observations and caveats: Cytomegalovirus-associated TCR beta chains were listed, numbering 150 to 200. Beyond CMV serostatus, there was no information to go on about immune exposure.

PCR primers comprised 60 Vbeta and 13 Jbeta primers. Study processing details: There were 80 million or so unique TCR beta chains by a later count, and approximately 10 million of them were shared. Profiled with immunoSEQ multiplex PCR; TCRdb holds only in-frame clones, not every one. Clone size and the V and J calls come from that table; the DNA yielded D and trimming. Found here are over 75,000 clones, around nine tenths of them singletons; the top ten hold around a tenth. Trimming stripped 4 bases from V and 5 bases from J, with 19 bases between. Germline values: CDR1 SQVTM, CDR2 ANQGSEA. There are 15 residues in the CDR3. As regards this clone: Its antigen is undetermined.

V gene TRBV29-1 combines with J gene TRBJ2-3; D is perhaps TRBD1 (6 bases). The TCR sequence derives from a man aged 25-45 years in good health and CMV-seropositive. Sequencing used PBMCs. The CDR3 nucleotides are TGCAGCGTTGTCACAGGGCAGGCTTTCGTAGATACGCAGTATTTT. Translation: CSVVTGQAFVDTQYF.